These T cell receptor beta chains were read from a single sample in a study of long-term antiretroviral therapy in people with HIV. Profiling relied on immunoSEQ multiplex PCR, and the TCRdb table lists in-frame clones only, not all of them. This table has about 21,000 clones, roughly 91% appearing once. Sequencing was performed on unsorted PBMCs, taken 2.3 years after starting antiretroviral therapy. These receptors were collected from a man between 60 and 75 years old with HIV. Each CDR3 is given with its conserved first and last residue. D genes are given only for firm matches. Rows give clone size only sometimes, using once, few, many, or a class for an expanded clone.

j_call | d_call | clone_size | v_call | cdr3_aa | cdr3_nt
TRBJ1-6 | - | - | TRBV5-4 | CASRRGQGWNSPLHF | TGTGCCAGCAGACGCGGACAAGGGTGGAATTCACCCCTCCACTTT
TRBJ1-1 | - | - | TRBV5-4 | CASSLSNGYTEAFF | TGTGCCAGCAGCTTGTCGAACGGTTACACTGAAGCTTTCTTT
TRBJ2-7 | TRBD1 | - | TRBV11-2 | CASSLATTGGREQYF | TGTGCCAGCAGCTTAGCGACGACAGGGGGGCGCGAGCAGTACTTC
TRBJ2-1 | - | - | TRBV5-1 | CASSLERADSNEQFF | TGCGCCAGCAGCTTGGAAAGGGCCGATAGCAATGAGCAGTTCTTC
TRBJ2-7 | TRBD2 | - | TRBV13 | CASRQSGRPSYEQYF | TGTGCCAGCAGACAGAGCGGGAGGCCCTCCTACGAGCAGTACTTC
TRBJ2-3 | TRBD2 | - | TRBV6-5 | CASGLLGGRSDTQYF | TGTGCCAGCGGTTTGCTGGGCGGGAGATCGGATACGCAGTATTTT
TRBJ1-3 | - | - | TRBV5-4 | CASTNPGLGNTIYF | TGTGCCAGCACCAATCCGGGACTTGGAAACACCATATATTTT
TRBJ2-7 | TRBD1 | - | TRBV7-9 | CASSPDRGPGEQYF | TGTGCCAGCAGCCCTGACAGGGGCCCGGGCGAGCAGTACTTC
TRBJ2-5 | TRBD2 | once | TRBV2 | CASSSLAGTQETQYF | TGTGCCAGCAGTTCTCTAGCGGGAACTCAAGAGACCCAGTACTTC
TRBJ2-1 | TRBD2 | - | TRBV7-9 | CASSPTSAGDFNYNEQFF | TGTGCCAGCAGCCCCACTAGCGCCGGGGATTTCAACTACAATGAGCAGTTCTTC
TRBJ2-2 | - | - | TRBV29-1 | CSVQGVWTTGELFF | TGCAGCGTCCAGGGTGTGTGGACCACCGGGGAGCTGTTTTTT
TRBJ1-5 | TRBD1 | - | TRBV6-6 | CASSFPGQGVNQPQHF | TGTGCCAGCAGTTTCCCGGGACAGGGGGTCAATCAGCCCCAGCATTTT
TRBJ2-5 | - | - | TRBV30 | CAWSITQETQYF | TGTGCCTGGAGCATAACACAAGAGACCCAGTACTTC
TRBJ1-2 | - | - | TRBV6-5 | CASKREAGSNYGYTF | TGTGCCAGCAAAAGGGAAGCGGGTTCCAACTATGGCTACACCTTC
TRBJ1-2 | - | few | TRBV27 | CASSYGGYGYTF | TGTGCCAGCAGTTATGGGGGATATGGCTACACCTTC
TRBJ1-5 | - | - | TRBV2 | CASSEDLGNQPQHF | TGTGCCAGCAGTGAAGATTTGGGGAATCAGCCCCAGCATTTT
TRBJ1-2 | - | once | TRBV6-1 | CASRKQSNYGYTF | TGTGCCAGCAGAAAACAGAGTAACTATGGCTACACCTTC
TRBJ2-1 | - | - | TRBV4-3 | CASSLLDSVYNEQFF | TGCGCCAGCAGCCTCCTGGACAGTGTCTACAATGAGCAGTTCTTC
TRBJ1-4 | - | - | TRBV7-2 | CASSEVNEKLFF | TGTGCCAGCAGCGAAGTTAATGAAAAACTGTTTTTT
TRBJ2-3 | - | - | TRBV7-3 | CASSSGGKYGTDTQYF | TGTGCCAGCAGCTCCGGGGGCAAGTATGGCACAGATACGCAGTATTTT
TRBJ1-1 | - | - | TRBV5-1 | CASSFTSPRAVTEAFF | TGCGCCAGCAGCTTCACCAGCCCCCGAGCGGTCACTGAAGCTTTCTTT
TRBJ1-6 | - | - | TRBV11-2 | CASRVGGGFGSPLHF | TGTGCCAGCAGAGTCGGAGGGGGTTTTGGGTCACCCCTCCACTTT
TRBJ2-1 | - | - | TRBV27 | CASTRGGGVLGPQFF | TGTGCCAGCACCCGGGGAGGGGGCGTTTTAGGGCCCCAGTTCTTC
TRBJ2-5 | - | - | TRBV10-1 | CASSESTGSRNQETQYF | TGCGCCAGCAGTGAGTCTACAGGCAGCAGAAACCAAGAGACCCAGTACTTC
TRBJ1-3 | - | - | TRBV11-2 | CASSLEGGPGNTIYF | TGTGCCAGCAGCTTAGAGGGGGGGCCTGGAAACACCATATATTTT
TRBJ2-1 | - | few | TRBV6-5 | CASSYQPSSSYNEQFF | TGTGCCAGCAGTTATCAGCCGTCCAGCTCCTACAATGAGCAGTTCTTC
TRBJ1-1 | TRBD1 | - | TRBV7-8 | CASSLGTDLNTEAFF | TGTGCCAGCAGCCTTGGGACAGACTTGAACACTGAAGCTTTCTTT
TRBJ1-1 | - | - | TRBV7-3 | CASSLNRVGGTEAFF | TGTGCCAGCAGCCTAAACAGGGTCGGGGGCACTGAAGCTTTCTTT
TRBJ2-2 | TRBD2 | few | TRBV5-1 | CASSLLAGGTGELFF | TGCGCCAGCAGCTTGCTAGCGGGGGGCACCGGGGAGCTGTTTTTT
TRBJ2-1 | TRBD2 | - | TRBV7-2 | CASSSSGRHNEQFF | TGTGCCAGCAGCTCCAGCGGGAGGCACAATGAGCAGTTCTTC
TRBJ1-1 | TRBD1 | - | TRBV19 | CASSLTTGLEAFF | TGTGCCAGTAGTCTGACGACAGGGCTCGAAGCTTTCTTT
TRBJ2-1 | - | - | TRBV6-1 | CASSKSRQRYNEQFF | TGTGCCAGCAGCAAGAGCCGACAGCGCTACAATGAGCAGTTCTTC
TRBJ2-1 | TRBD1 | few | TRBV19 | CASRLDRVKFF | TGTGCCAGTAGATTAGACAGGGTAAAGTTCTTC
TRBJ1-1 | - | - | TRBV5-1 | CASSLVVGGTEAFF | TGCGCCAGCAGCTTGGTGGTAGGGGGCACTGAAGCTTTCTTT
TRBJ1-2 | TRBD1 | - | TRBV28 | CASSLTGGPGVGYTF | TGTGCCAGCAGTCTCACAGGGGGTCCGGGGGTGGGCTACACCTTC
TRBJ1-6 | TRBD1 | - | TRBV2 | CASTQGAYNSPLHF | TGTGCCAGCACACAGGGGGCCTATAATTCACCCCTCCACTTT
TRBJ2-7 | - | - | TRBV20-1 | CSARGAYEQYF | TGCAGTGCTAGAGGGGCCTACGAGCAGTACTTC
TRBJ2-3 | - | - | TRBV11-2 | CASSLHGLDTDTQYF | TGTGCCAGCAGCTTACATGGTTTGGATACAGATACGCAGTATTTT
TRBJ2-5 | TRBD2 | - | TRBV7-2 | CASSPAGGGGIETQYF | TGTGCCAGCAGCCCAGCGGGGGGCGGGGGGATAGAGACCCAGTACTTC
TRBJ2-4 | - | - | TRBV5-1 | CASIGGQENIQYF | TGCGCCAGCATTGGAGGCCAGGAAAACATTCAGTACTTC
TRBJ2-3 | TRBD2 | - | TRBV9 | CASSVVSGSVADTQYF | TGTGCCAGCAGCGTAGTTAGCGGGAGTGTTGCAGATACGCAGTATTTT
TRBJ1-3 | TRBD1 | few | TRBV5-1 | CASSFTGDGNTIYF | TGCGCCAGCAGCTTTACAGGGGATGGAAACACCATATATTTT
TRBJ2-1 | TRBD2 | - | TRBV7-6 | CASSYGRAPSYNEQFF | TGTGCCAGCAGCTACGGGAGGGCCCCCTCCTACAATGAGCAGTTCTTC
TRBJ2-7 | - | - | TRBV28 | CASSFFRIPYEQYF | TGTGCCAGCAGTTTTTTCAGAATACCCTACGAGCAGTACTTC
TRBJ2-7 | - | - | TRBV7-3 | CASSRMGPDHEQYF | TGTGCCAGCAGTCGTATGGGTCCCGACCACGAGCAGTACTTC
TRBJ1-5 | TRBD1 | once | TRBV19 | CASSMDRGRGQPQHF | TGTGCCAGTAGTATGGACAGGGGGCGAGGTCAGCCCCAGCATTTT
TRBJ2-3 | TRBD1 | - | TRBV2 | CARNRDREATDTQYF | TGTGCCAGAAACCGGGACAGGGAGGCCACAGATACGCAGTATTTT
TRBJ2-7 | - | few | TRBV9 | CASSPTGMPAYEQYF | TGTGCCAGCAGCCCCACTGGCATGCCTGCCTACGAGCAGTACTTC
TRBJ2-1 | - | - | TRBV20-1 | CSASWVGEQFF | TGCAGTGCTAGTTGGGTGGGAGAGCAGTTCTTC
TRBJ1-2 | - | - | TRBV4-3 | CASSQDYGPSSYGYTF | TGCGCCAGCAGCCAAGATTATGGTCCCTCTAGCTATGGCTACACCTTC
TRBJ2-7 | - | - | TRBV4-3 | CASSQAIQDTQYEQYF | TGCGCCAGCAGCCAAGCCATCCAGGACACGCAATACGAGCAGTACTTC
TRBJ2-7 | TRBD1 | few | TRBV7-8 | CASSEGTGTEQYF | TGTGCCAGCAGCGAAGGGACAGGGACCGAGCAGTACTTC
TRBJ2-7 | TRBD1 | - | TRBV9 | CASSVDREYEQYF | TGTGCCAGCAGCGTGGACAGGGAGTACGAGCAGTACTTC